These 27 T cell receptor beta chains share one sample of origin, sequenced in a study of OX40 agonist ivuxolimab in advanced cancers. Clones were sequenced by immunoSEQ multiplex PCR, and TCRdb holds only the in-frame ones, with some missing. The table lists tens of thousands of clones, 70% to 90% of them singletons, with 0.64% in the top ten. Specimen: CD4+ or CD8+ T cells sorted from blood, collected in a trial of the OX40 agonist ivuxolimab. The receptors derive from an adult with an advanced solid tumor such as melanoma, head and neck, liver or kidney cancer.

The chain carries TRBV19 and TRBJ1-1; the D is unclear. Germline V gives CDR1 LNHDA, CDR2 SQIVND (reference sequence). V lost 5 bases, J lost 0 bases, and 10 bases lay in between. This CDR3 has 14 amino acids. The CDR3 coding sequence is TGTGCCAGTAGTCCCCTGTGGATGAACACTGAAGCTTTCTTT. Translated, it gives CASSPLWMNTEAFF.

The chain employs TRBV28 and TRBJ1-2; D may be TRBD1 (6 bases). Trimming shortened V by 3 bases and J by 4 bases, and 24 bases separated the two germline ends. The CDR3 spans 18 residues. Germline-derived CDR1 and CDR2 are MDHEN and SYDVKM. CDR3 coding DNA: TGTGCCAGCAGTTTTGGGGTCAGGGGCCTAAGACGGGGCTATGGCTACACCTTC. Amino acids: CASSFGVRGLRRGYGYTF.

The chain combines TRBV7-5 with TRBJ2-1; the table assigns TRBD2, which was not confirmed against the DNA. TRBV7-5 is labeled a pseudogene. The CDR3 has 11 residues. The CDR3 loop is CARISAYEQFF. CDR3 sequence (DNA): TGTGCCAGAATTAGCGCTTATGAGCAGTTCTTC.

This sequence joins TRBV7-2 and TRBJ1-2, with D tentatively TRBD1 (6 bases). The CDR3 sequence is 16 residues long. The V gene lost 5 bases and the J gene lost 4 bases, with 20 bases spanning the gap. Germline values: CDR1 SGHTA, CDR2 FQGNSA. CDR3 loop: CASSTRGSWDTYGYTF. The DNA for the CDR3 is TGTGCCAGCAGCACGAGGGGGTCCTGGGACACCTATGGCTACACCTTC.

The CDR3 DNA sequence: TGTGCCAGCAGCCCGGGACTAGGAAAAAATGAGCAGTTCTTC. This gives the protein CASSPGLGKNEQFF. The V gene is TRBV5-4, the J gene TRBJ2-1, with 8 nucleotides matching TRBD2. CDR1 SGHNT and CDR2 YYREEE come from the germline V gene (reference sequence). Trimming removed 4 bases from V and 7 bases from J; junction bases left unmatched: 7. The CDR3 is 14 residues long.

The table lists this clone with a few counts. The chain recombines TRBV19 with TRBJ2-7; no clear D. CDR1 is LNHDA, CDR2 SQIVND, per germline (reference sequence). The CDR3 spans 14 residues. V gave up 3 bases and J gave up 0 bases, with 9 bases separating them. The CDR3 protein is CASSISVFSYEQYF. Written as DNA, the CDR3 is TGTGCCAGTAGTATCAGCGTTTTCTCCTACGAGCAGTACTTC.

This chain joins TRBV9 and TRBJ2-7; unclear D gene. V was cut by 4 bases and J by 6 bases, with 17 bases left in between. The CDR3 spans 14 residues. Germline CDR1 SGDLS, CDR2 YYNGEE. The DNA of the CDR3 is TGTGCCAGCAGCCCTTCCCTATCAGGTCGCGAGCAGTACTTC. Its translation: CASSPSLSGREQYF.

The chain employs TRBV5-4 and TRBJ1-2; 8 bases align to TRBD1. The junction had 2 bases not matched to a gene; V was cut back by 3 bases and J by 4 bases. Germline V gene sequence: CDR1 SGHNT, CDR2 YYREEE (reference sequence). The CDR3 extends over 13 amino acids. The CDR3 region is CASSSDRAYGYTF. CDR3 coding DNA: TGTGCCAGCAGCTCGGACAGGGCCTATGGCTACACCTTC.

The genes are TRBV2 and TRBJ2-2, with D possibly matching TRBD2 (7 bases). V was shortened by 7 bases and J by 4 bases, with 16 bases between the two germline ends. The length of the CDR3 is 15 residues. Germline CDR1 reads SNHLY; CDR2 reads FYNNEI. CDR3 in DNA: TGTGCCAGCAATCCCGGGGGGCCTGGCACCGGGGAGCTGTTTTTT. This sequence encodes CASNPGGPGTGELFF.

J is TRBJ2-2 and V is TRBV6-5, with no clear D. CDR1 is MNHEY and CDR2 is SVGAGI in the germline V gene. V was cut by 0 bases and J by 3 bases, with 5 bases left in between. This CDR3 contains 14 residues. The CDR3 nucleotides are TGTGCCAGCAGTTACTCGACACACACCGGGGAGCTGTTTTTT. Protein: CASSYSTHTGELFF.

The J gene is TRBJ1-1, the V gene TRBV19; 10 bases agree with TRBD1. From germline, CDR1 is LNHDA and CDR2 SQIVND (reference sequence). The V and J ends lost 11 bases and 5 bases, in that order; junction bases with no gene match: 8. The CDR3 is 13 residues long. Here the CDR3 DNA reads TGTGCCTCCCGGGGGACAGGGGTTACTGAAGCTTTCTTT. Protein sequence: CASRGTGVTEAFF.

The chain is built from TRBV5-6 and TRBJ1-1; D unresolved. V lost 5 bases to trimming and J lost 3 bases, with 14 bases between them. From germline, CDR1 is SGHDT and CDR2 YYEEEE. The CDR3 length is 14 residues. The CDR3 bases are TGTGCCAGCAGTCGGACGGGCCCCGACACTGAAGCTTTCTTT. Its translation is CASSRTGPDTEAFF.

The V call is TRBV9, the J call TRBJ1-1, with a tentative D call TRBD1 (5 bases). The CDR3 extends over 15 amino acids. Trimming cost V 4 bases and J 4 bases, with 17 bases left between them. From germline, CDR1 is SGDLS and CDR2 YYNGEE. In DNA form, the CDR3 reads TGTGCCAGCAGCATAGTCGGGGTGGGGGGCACTGAAGCTTTCTTT. Translating it yields CASSIVGVGGTEAFF.

The chain carries TRBV7-9 and TRBJ1-6; D unresolved. V was cut by 10 bases and J by 14 bases, with 15 bases left in between. The V gene's germline CDR1 is SEHNR and CDR2 FQNEAQ (reference sequence). The CDR3 spans 11 residues. The CDR3 DNA is TGTGCCACCGACCGAGCCGGATCCCTCCACTTT. Its protein is CATDRAGSLHF.

This clone was observed a handful of times. The gene calls are TRBV19 and TRBJ1-2; D is undetermined. Deletions cut 1 base from V and 6 bases from J, with 15 bases between. This CDR3 has 15 amino acids. Germline V gives CDR1 LNHDA, CDR2 SQIVND (reference sequence). The CDR3 region is CASSIGNSAIDGYTF. CDR3 bases: TGTGCCAGTAGTATAGGAAACAGTGCTATAGATGGCTACACCTTC. The variable domain in full, completed from reference TRBV19 and TRBJ1-2, reads DGGITQSPKYLFRKEGQNVTLSCEQNLNHDAMYWYRQDPGQGLRLIYYSQIVNDFQKGDIAEGYSVSREKKESFPLTVTSAQKNPTAFYLCASSIGNSAIDGYTFGSGTRLTVV.

Sample share makes this clone medium-sized (0.01 to 0.1%). V and J are TRBV7-3 and TRBJ2-3; either TRBD1 or TRBD2 may fit D (7 bases each). CDR3 length: 16 residues. V lost 5 bases and J lost 3, with 18 bases in between. The germline gives CDR1 SGHTA, CDR2 FQGTGA. CDR3 region: CASSARQGGSTDTQYF. The CDR3 DNA reads TGTGCCAGCAGCGCGCGACAGGGAGGGAGTACAGATACGCAGTATTTT.

This clone was seen once. The chain carries TRBV7-9 and TRBJ2-1; 7 positions agree with TRBD1. The CDR3 contains 16 residues. Germline V CDR1 and CDR2: SEHNR, FQNEAQ (reference sequence). The trim removed 4 bases at V and 2 bases at J, leaving 8 bases unmatched. The CDR3 DNA follows: TGTGCCAGCAGCTCCACAGGGGCCTTGACCTACAATGAGCAGTTCTTC. It translates to CASSSTGALTYNEQFF.

The chain joins TRBV19 to TRBJ1-1; 9 bases match TRBD1. Germline V gives CDR1 LNHDA, CDR2 SQIVND (reference sequence). CDR3 length: 14 residues. J lost 1 base, V lost 8 bases, and 5 bases had no gene match. CDR3 amino acids: CASRRQGGNTEAFF. CDR3 nucleotide sequence: TGTGCCAGTCGCCGACAGGGGGGGAACACTGAAGCTTTCTTT.

This clone has just one count. The genes are TRBV27 and TRBJ2-2; a possible D gene is TRBD1 (6 bases). The germline V gene encodes CDR1 MNHEY and CDR2 SMNVEV (reference sequence). This CDR3 is built from 17 residues. With 0 bases removed from V and 3 bases from J, the gap between germline ends came to 14 bases. The chain's CDR3 is CASSLSALGQYTGELFF. The CDR3 nucleotides are TGTGCCAGCAGTTTATCGGCCCTAGGACAGTACACCGGGGAGCTGTTTTTT.

The sample holds one count of this clone. V usage is TRBV27 and J usage is TRBJ1-1; D is ambiguous. The germline V and J ends were trimmed by 0 bases and 4 bases, with 12 bases remaining between them. Germline values: CDR1 MNHEY, CDR2 SMNVEV (reference sequence). The CDR3 has 15 amino acids. CDR3 nucleotide sequence: TGTGCCAGCAGTTTATCTTGGGCCTTTGCCACTGAAGCTTTCTTT. This codes for CASSLSWAFATEAFF.

This clone was detected only a few times. The rearrangement uses TRBV5-5 and TRBJ2-5, with 7 bases aligning to TRBD1. CDR3 length: 17 amino acids. Germline CDR1 SGHKS, CDR2 YYEKEE (reference sequence). The ends lost 4 bases at V and 5 bases at J; junction bases unmatched: 17. The CDR3 sequence is CASSHPSQQGIRETQYF. CDR3 nucleotide sequence: TGTGCCAGCAGCCATCCATCCCAACAGGGGATTCGGGAGACCCAGTACTTC.

This chain links TRBV7-8 with TRBJ2-1, with D unclear. CDR3 size: 11 residues. The germline V and J ends were trimmed by 5 bases and 6 bases, with 5 bases remaining between them. The germline V gene has CDR1 SGHVS and CDR2 FQNEAQ. CDR3 protein: CASSHSNEQFF. Written as DNA, the CDR3 is TGTGCCAGCAGCCATTCCAATGAGCAGTTCTTC. Full variable domain (outside the CDR3, taken from reference TRBV7-8 and TRBJ2-1): GAGVSQSPRYKVAKRGQDVALRCDPISGHVSLFWYQQALGQGPEFLTYFQNEAQLDKSGLPSDRFFAERPEGSVSTLKIQRTQQEDSAVYLCASSHSNEQFFGPGTRLTVL.

This clone came up once. The chain has TRBV4-2 and TRBJ2-3; 12 nucleotides agree with TRBD2. CDR1 LGHNA and CDR2 YNFKEQ come from the germline V gene. This CDR3 is built from 19 residues. V was clipped by 4 bases and J by 0 bases; unmatched bases: 11. Here the CDR3 reads CASSLGGTSGQSSTDTQYF. In nucleotides, the CDR3 is TGTGCCAGCAGCCTAGGAGGGACTAGCGGGCAATCTAGCACAGATACGCAGTATTTT.

This sequence joins TRBV4-1 and TRBJ2-4, with D uncertain. Germline CDR1 and CDR2: MGHRA and YSYEKL. The CDR3 is 17 residues long. The V end was cut by 0 bases, the J end by 6 bases, with 18 bases between. CDR3 sequence reads: CASSQDLGGHVGNIQYF. As DNA, the CDR3 is TGCGCCAGCAGCCAAGATCTTGGCGGTCACGTGGGAAACATTCAGTACTTC.

The genes are TRBV30 and TRBJ1-1, with D maybe TRBD1 (5 bases). V dropped 2 bases and J dropped 5 bases, with 18 bases sitting between them. The CDR3 extends over 15 amino acids. CDR1 is GTSNPN and CDR2 is SVGIG in the germline V gene (reference sequence). DNA for the CDR3: TGTGCCTGGAGTCGTGGTTCGGGGGGAAGGACTGAAGCTTTCTTT. It codes for CAWSRGSGGRTEAFF.

The rearrangement joins TRBV30 to TRBJ2-2, with 7 positions matching TRBD1. CDR1 and CDR2 from the germline V gene are GTSNPN and SVGIG (reference sequence). The CDR3 sequence is 13 residues long. Germline trimming cut 4 bases from V and 6 bases from J; bases unmatched to any gene: 5. CDR3 loop: CAWIGQGAGELFF. The DNA for the CDR3 is TGTGCCTGGATTGGCCAGGGGGCCGGGGAGCTGTTTTTT.

J is TRBJ1-1 and V is TRBV9, with 9 bases fitting TRBD1. V shed 0 bases and J 3 bases; nucleotides not matched to a gene: 12. Germline CDR1 and CDR2: SGDLS and YYNGEE. This CDR3 has 18 residues. The CDR3 sequence is CASSVVVGGDRVDTEAFF. In nucleotides, the CDR3 is TGTGCCAGCAGCGTAGTCGTAGGAGGGGACAGGGTGGACACTGAAGCTTTCTTT.